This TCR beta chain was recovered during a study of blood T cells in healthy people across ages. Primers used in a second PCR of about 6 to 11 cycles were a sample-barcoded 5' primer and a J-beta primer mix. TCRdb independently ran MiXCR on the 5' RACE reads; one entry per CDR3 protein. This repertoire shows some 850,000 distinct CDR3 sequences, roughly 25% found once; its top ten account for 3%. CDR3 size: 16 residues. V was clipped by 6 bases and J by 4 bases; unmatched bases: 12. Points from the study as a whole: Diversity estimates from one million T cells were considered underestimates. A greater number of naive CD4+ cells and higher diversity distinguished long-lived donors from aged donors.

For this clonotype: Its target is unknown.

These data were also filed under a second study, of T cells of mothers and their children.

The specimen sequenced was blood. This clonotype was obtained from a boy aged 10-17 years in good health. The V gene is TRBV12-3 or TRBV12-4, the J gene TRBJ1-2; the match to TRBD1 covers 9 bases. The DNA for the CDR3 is TGTGCCAGCAGCCGGGACAGGGCCCTTCTAGGCTATGGCTACACCTTC. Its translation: CASSRDRALLGYGYTF.